The clone carrying this TCR beta chain appeared a few times. Its antigen is unknown. The sample is drawn from a study of T cell repertoires in cytomegalovirus infection. Study information: The authors relied on CMV epitopes, both recently identified HLA-C-restricted and well-studied HLA-B-restricted. A matching HLA type, together with CMV infection, was signaled by public TCR beta signatures. Study results and limitations: Clonotypes of TCR beta that were HLA-C-restricted and CMV-specific dominated the ex vivo response. Carriage of CMV together with the relevant HLA was identifiable through cumulative public TCR beta family frequency.

TCRdb used MiXCR to reprocess the reads, holding one entry per CDR3 protein. The table records hundreds of thousands of distinct CDR3 sequences, 30% to 35% of them present only once. The receptor was derived from a human donor in good health (CMV status not recorded). Some clones in this sample may be carry-over from other donors' samples. The sample consisted of cultured CD8+ T cells from PBMCs, taken from culture after CMV antigen stimulation.

In DNA, the CDR3 is TGTGCCAGCAGTTTATTTTGGGAGGGGAAGGGGCCCATTGACTATGGCTACACCTTC. Residues: CASSLFWEGKGPIDYGYTF. V usage is TRBV27 and J usage is TRBJ1-2; D perhaps matches TRBD1 (5 bases). The length of the CDR3 is 19 residues. Trimming removed 1 base from V and 3 bases from J, with 24 bases in between. The germline V gene encodes CDR1 MNHEY and CDR2 SMNVEV (reference sequence).